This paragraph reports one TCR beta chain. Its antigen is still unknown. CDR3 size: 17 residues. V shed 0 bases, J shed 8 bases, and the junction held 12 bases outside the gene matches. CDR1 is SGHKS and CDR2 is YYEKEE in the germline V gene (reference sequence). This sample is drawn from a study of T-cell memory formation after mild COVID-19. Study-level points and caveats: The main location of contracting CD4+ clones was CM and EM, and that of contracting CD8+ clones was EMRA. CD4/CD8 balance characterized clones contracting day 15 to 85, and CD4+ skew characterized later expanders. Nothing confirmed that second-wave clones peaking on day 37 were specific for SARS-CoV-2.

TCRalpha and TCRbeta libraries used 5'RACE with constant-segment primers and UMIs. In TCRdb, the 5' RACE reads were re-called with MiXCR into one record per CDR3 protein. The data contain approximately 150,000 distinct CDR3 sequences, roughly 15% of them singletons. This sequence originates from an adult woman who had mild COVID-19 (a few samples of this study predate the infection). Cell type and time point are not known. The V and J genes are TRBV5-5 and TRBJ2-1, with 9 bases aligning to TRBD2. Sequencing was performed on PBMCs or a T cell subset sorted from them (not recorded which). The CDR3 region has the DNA TGTGCCAGCAGCTTGGGAGAGACTAGCGGTAACTTCTATGAGCAGTTCTTC. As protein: CASSLGETSGNFYEQFF.